The 32 T cell receptor beta chains listed next were all sequenced from one sample in a study of cytomegalovirus exposure and HLA in healthy donors. The PCR contained 60 Vbeta and 13 Jbeta primers. TCRdb's table, derived via immunoSEQ multiplex PCR, lists solely in-frame clones and lacks some. The table has 99,000 or so clones, over 60% seen once. Sequencing was done on a sample of PBMCs. The receptors were sampled from a male donor in good health and CMV-seropositive.

J is TRBJ2-7 and V is TRBV4-2; TRBD2 might be the D (5 bases). Germline V gene sequence: CDR1 LGHNA, CDR2 YNFKEQ. The CDR3 length is 13 residues. The V end lost 0 bases, the J end lost 4 bases, and 7 bases lay between the germline ends. This chain's CDR3 is CASSQEEEYEQYF. The CDR3 DNA reads TGTGCCAGCAGCCAAGAGGAGGAGTACGAGCAGTACTTC.

V gene TRBV11-2 combines with J gene TRBJ1-3; no definite D call. V lost 1 base, J lost 4 bases, and 11 bases lay in between. CDR3 size: 15 residues. Germline loops: CDR1 SGHAT, CDR2 FQNNGV. CDR3 sequence reads: CASSLGSAQGNTIYF. DNA of the CDR3: TGTGCCAGCAGCTTAGGGAGTGCCCAGGGAAACACCATATATTTT.

The chain carries TRBV5-1 and TRBJ1-6; a possible D gene is TRBD1 (5 bases). V gave up 3 bases and J gave up 8 bases, with 15 bases separating them. CDR1 and CDR2 (germline): SGHRS, YFSETQ. This CDR3 spans 15 amino acids. CDR3 residues: CASSSTGGSHSPLHF. The CDR3 DNA reads as TGCGCCAGCAGCTCTACAGGTGGATCCCATTCACCCCTCCACTTT. Drawing the rest from reference TRBV5-1 and TRBJ1-6, the complete variable domain is KAGVTQTPRYLIKTRGQQVTLSCSPISGHRSVSWYQQTPGQGLQFLFEYFSETQRNKGNFPGRFSGRQFSNSRSEMNVSTLELGDSALYLCASSSTGGSHSPLHFGNGTRLTVT.

The V call is TRBV19, the J call TRBJ1-2; 8 bases are shared with TRBD1. The V segment lost 4 bases and the J segment 2 bases; nucleotides outside the gene matches: 3. The V gene's germline CDR1 is LNHDA and CDR2 SQIVND (reference sequence). The CDR3 is 14 residues long. CDR3 coding DNA: TGTGCCAGTAGTAGGACAGGGACCAACTATGGCTACACCTTC. It yields the protein CASSRTGTNYGYTF.

The chain combines TRBV4-2 with TRBJ1-1; no firm D call. This CDR3 is built from 17 residues. The V end lost 0 bases, the J end lost 4 bases, and 18 bases lay between the germline ends. Germline values: CDR1 LGHNA, CDR2 YNFKEQ. The CDR3 sequence: CASSQDPPGIMSTEAFF. DNA of the CDR3: TGTGCCAGCAGCCAAGATCCCCCGGGGATTATGAGCACTGAAGCTTTCTTT.

This clone has only one observation. The J gene is TRBJ2-5, the V gene TRBV11-2, with 11 bases fitting TRBD2. Germline CDR1 and CDR2: SGHAT and FQNNGV. There are 17 residues in the CDR3. V dropped 5 bases and J dropped 2; count of bases not matched to a gene: 10. Written as DNA, the CDR3 is TGTGCCAGCAGCCACCCCATTAGCGGGGGGGCGCAAGAGACCCAGTACTTC. Protein product: CASSHPISGGAQETQYF.

The rearrangement uses TRBV6-4 and TRBJ2-1, with D uncertain. Germline V gene lookup returns CDR1 MRHNA and CDR2 SNTAGT. The V end was cut by 4 bases, the J end by 5 bases, with 6 bases between. The CDR3 contains 12 residues. The CDR3 is CASSAQNNEQFF. The DNA for the CDR3 is TGTGCCAGCAGTGCCCAAAACAATGAGCAGTTCTTC.

Regarding this clone: Possible read error: a much larger clone is one base away. The rearrangement links TRBV6-5 to TRBJ2-7; 9 bases match TRBD1. The CDR3 sequence is 14 residues long. In germline, CDR1 is MNHEY, CDR2 SVGAGI. The junction had 4 bases not matched to a gene; V was cut back by 6 bases and J by 1 base. CDR3 amino acids: CASSPGTGSYEQYF. CDR3 nucleotide sequence: TGTGCCAGCAGCCCCGGGACAGGGTCCTACGAGCAGTACTTC.

This clone was seen a handful of times. J is TRBJ2-7 and V is TRBV27; 7 positions agree with TRBD1. The V gene end was trimmed by 2 bases and the J gene end by 5 bases; junction bases not matched to a gene: 6. The CDR3 length is 14 residues. CDR1 and CDR2 (germline): MNHEY, SMNVEV (reference sequence). The CDR3 here is CASSLSGTANEQYF. As DNA, the CDR3 is TGTGCCAGCAGTTTAAGTGGGACAGCGAACGAGCAGTACTTC.

This chain joins TRBV10-2 and TRBJ2-7, with TRBD1 identical over 9 bases. The V gene end was trimmed by 6 bases and the J gene end by 5 bases; junction bases not matched to a gene: 14. This CDR3 has 16 residues. The germline V gene has CDR1 WSHSY and CDR2 SAAADI. The CDR3 region has the DNA TGCGCCAGCAGCGCGACACGGGGACAGGGAGGCCACGAGCAGTACTTC. It encodes CASSATRGQGGHEQYF.

V gene TRBV4-3 combines with J gene TRBJ2-1; 8 positions agree with TRBD1. The CDR3 consists of 16 residues. The germline gives CDR1 LGHNA, CDR2 YSLEER. V gave up 0 bases and J gave up 2 bases; unmatched junction bases: 3. The CDR3 region has the DNA TGCGCCAGCAGCCAAGATTGGACAGGGACCTACAATGAGCAGTTCTTC. Protein: CASSQDWTGTYNEQFF.

This rearrangement joins TRBV27 to TRBJ2-2; weak D call: TRBD1 (5 bases). The germline V gene encodes CDR1 MNHEY and CDR2 SMNVEV (reference sequence). This CDR3 has 14 residues. V lost 1 base and J lost 5, with 8 bases in between. DNA of the CDR3: TGTGCCAGCAGTTTATTGGACAATACCGGGGAGCTGTTTTTT. Translated: CASSLLDNTGELFF.

The genes are TRBV18 and TRBJ2-7; TRBD1 is a possible D gene (6 bases). This CDR3 region has 15 residues. From germline, CDR1 is KGHSH and CDR2 LQKENI. Trimming cost V 3 bases and J 3 bases, with 15 bases left between them. The CDR3 bases are TGTGCCAGCTCACCCCGACAGGACCTGCTCTACGAGCAGTACTTC. This encodes CASSPRQDLLYEQYF. The full variable domain, rest sourced from reference TRBV18 and TRBJ2-7, is NAGVMQNPRHLVRRRGQEARLRCSPMKGHSHVYWYRQLPEEGLKFMVYLQKENIIDESGMPKERFSAEFPKEGPSILRIQQVVRGDSAAYFCASSPRQDLLYEQYFGPGTRLTVT.

V is TRBV5-4 and J is TRBJ1-3, with 7 positions matching TRBD1. CDR1 SGHNT and CDR2 YYREEE come from the germline V gene (reference sequence). Trimming at V came to 4 bases and at J to 2 bases, leaving 3 bases not matched to a gene. The CDR3 spans 14 residues. The CDR3, as DNA: TGTGCCAGCAGCCCTGGGACAGCTGGAAACACCATATATTTT. The encoded protein is CASSPGTAGNTIYF.

The chain links TRBV6-6 to TRBJ1-1, with a possible D match to TRBD1 (6 bases). Trimming shortened V by 7 bases and J by 6 bases, and 18 bases separated the two germline ends. Germline values: CDR1 MNHNY, CDR2 SVGAGI (reference sequence). The CDR3 is 14 residues long. The CDR3 bases are TGTGCCAGCACCACTCTGAGGGGGAGACCTGAAGCTTTCTTT. This encodes CASTTLRGRPEAFF.

The chain joins TRBV7-9 to TRBJ1-1, with D possibly TRBD1 on 5 matching bases. Trimming took off 1 base at V and 4 bases at J, with 13 bases between the two ends. Germline V gene data show CDR1 as SEHNR and CDR2 as FQNEAQ (reference sequence). This CDR3 comprises 15 residues. CDR3: CASSLVRGVGTEAFF. CDR3 nucleotides: TGTGCCAGCAGCTTAGTCCGGGGGGTAGGCACTGAAGCTTTCTTT.

V and J are TRBV5-1 and TRBJ1-1; possibly TRBD1 for D (6 bases). The CDR3 has 15 amino acids. Germline V CDR1 and CDR2: SGHRS, YFSETQ. Trimming removed 0 bases at V and 4 bases at J, with 13 bases between. The CDR3 region is CASSLATGWSTEAFF. The CDR3 nucleotides are TGCGCCAGCAGCTTGGCTACAGGGTGGAGCACTGAAGCTTTCTTT. Using reference TRBV5-1 and TRBJ1-1 for the parts outside the CDR3, the full variable domain is KAGVTQTPRYLIKTRGQQVTLSCSPISGHRSVSWYQQTPGQGLQFLFEYFSETQRNKGNFPGRFSGRQFSNSRSEMNVSTLELGDSALYLCASSLATGWSTEAFFGQGTRLTVV.

The chain employs TRBV6-5 and TRBJ1-2; TRBD1 matches at 9 bases. V was clipped by 6 bases and J by 8 bases; unmatched bases: 10. Germline CDR1 is MNHEY and CDR2 is SVGAGI. This CDR3 region has 14 residues. DNA of the CDR3: TGTGCCAGCAGGGCCGGCGGGACAGGGATCGGCTACACCTTC. The encoded protein is CASRAGGTGIGYTF.

The chain carries TRBV10-3 and TRBJ2-7; 7 bases match TRBD1. V shed 8 bases, J shed 4 bases, and the junction held 14 bases outside the gene matches. The CDR3 length is 15 residues. From germline, CDR1 is ENHRY and CDR2 SYGVKD. CDR3 residues: CAIGGGGRGMYEQYF. CDR3 in DNA: TGTGCCATCGGGGGTGGTGGCAGGGGGATGTACGAGCAGTACTTC.

This chain joins TRBV7-9 and TRBJ1-1; D is perhaps TRBD1 (5 bases). This CDR3 comprises 12 residues. CDR1 and CDR2 (germline): SEHNR, FQNEAQ (reference sequence). Trimming took off 2 bases at V and 6 bases at J, with 7 bases between the two ends. For the CDR3, the DNA is TGTGCCAGCAGCTTAATAGGGGCTGAAGCTTTCTTT. Its translation is CASSLIGAEAFF.

The rearrangement links TRBV10-1 to TRBJ1-6, with D possibly TRBD1 on 5 matching bases. The CDR3 consists of 16 residues. Germline loops: CDR1 WNHNN, CDR2 SYGVQD (reference sequence). The V end lost 8 bases, the J end lost 0 bases, and 14 bases lay between the germline ends. The DNA for the CDR3 is TGCGCCAGCGAGACAGAAGCGAACTCCTATAATTCACCCCTCCACTTT. Protein product: CASETEANSYNSPLHF.

The rearrangement joins TRBV30 to TRBJ2-1, with unresolved D. The CDR3 has 12 residues. The germline V gene encodes CDR1 GTSNPN and CDR2 SVGIG (reference sequence). V was pared by 1 base and J by 5 bases, with 6 bases between. The CDR3 loop is CAWSEFDNEQFF. Here the CDR3 DNA reads TGTGCCTGGAGTGAATTCGACAATGAGCAGTTCTTC.

The gene calls are TRBV18 and TRBJ1-1; D gene ambiguous. Looked up from germline, CDR1 is KGHSH and CDR2 is LQKENI. The CDR3 spans 14 residues. V lost 3 bases and J lost 1, with 9 bases in between. The CDR3 loop reads CASSPTEWNTEAFF. In DNA form, the CDR3 reads TGTGCCAGCTCACCTACAGAGTGGAACACTGAAGCTTTCTTT. Drawing the rest from reference TRBV18 and TRBJ1-1, the complete variable domain is NAGVMQNPRHLVRRRGQEARLRCSPMKGHSHVYWYRQLPEEGLKFMVYLQKENIIDESGMPKERFSAEFPKEGPSILRIQQVVRGDSAAYFCASSPTEWNTEAFFGQGTRLTVV.

This chain uses TRBV5-1 with TRBJ1-1; D not resolved. Trimming removed 0 bases at V and 7 bases at J, with 19 bases between. CDR3 length: 16 amino acids. The germline CDR1 and CDR2 sequences are SGHRS and YFSETQ. The CDR3 nucleotides are TGCGCCAGCAGCTTGGATTCCCGGGATCCGGTTTTTGAAGCTTTCTTT. It specifies CASSLDSRDPVFEAFF. The whole variable domain, filled in from reference TRBV5-1 and TRBJ1-1, reads KAGVTQTPRYLIKTRGQQVTLSCSPISGHRSVSWYQQTPGQGLQFLFEYFSETQRNKGNFPGRFSGRQFSNSRSEMNVSTLELGDSALYLCASSLDSRDPVFEAFFGQGTRLTVV.

The chain couples TRBV30 to TRBJ1-5; D call uncertain. Per the germline V gene, CDR1 is GTSNPN and CDR2 is SVGIG (reference sequence). V lost 1 base to trimming and J lost 1 base, with 8 bases between them. This CDR3 comprises 14 residues. This chain's CDR3 is CAWSEAVSNQPQHF. CDR3 nucleotide sequence: TGTGCCTGGAGTGAAGCCGTGAGCAATCAGCCCCAGCATTTT.

V gene TRBV6-5 combines with J gene TRBJ1-2; 10 nucleotides align to TRBD1. CDR3 length: 15 amino acids. V gave up 2 bases and J gave up 5 bases; unmatched junction bases: 5. Germline V gives CDR1 MNHEY, CDR2 SVGAGI. The CDR3 is CASSYADRGHYGYTF. Here the CDR3 DNA reads TGTGCCAGCAGTTACGCCGACAGGGGGCATTATGGCTACACCTTC.

The chain joins TRBV6-5 to TRBJ2-5, with 7 bases lining up with TRBD1. Germline V gives CDR1 MNHEY, CDR2 SVGAGI. The junction had 8 bases not matched to a gene; V was cut back by 10 bases and J by 3 bases. The length of the CDR3 is 13 residues. CDR3 sequence: CATADRVKETQYF. In DNA, the CDR3 is TGTGCCACCGCTGACAGGGTAAAAGAGACCCAGTACTTC.

The V call is TRBV30, the J call TRBJ2-4; D perhaps matches TRBD2 (5 bases). The CDR3 sequence is 14 residues long. Trimming cost V 1 base and J 6 bases, with 13 bases left between them. Germline CDR1 reads GTSNPN; CDR2 reads SVGIG (reference sequence). This chain's CDR3 is CAWSGTYVGNIQYF. DNA for the CDR3: TGTGCCTGGAGTGGGACTTACGTGGGAAACATTCAGTACTTC. The full variable domain, its missing parts supplied by reference TRBV30 and TRBJ2-4, is SQTIHQWPATLVQPVGSPLSLECTVEGTSNPNLYWYRQAAGRGLQLLFYSVGIGQISSEVPQNLSASRPQDRQFILSSKKLLLSDSGFYLCAWSGTYVGNIQYFGAGTRLSVL.

V and J are TRBV7-6 and TRBJ2-7; no definite D call. Trimming stripped 5 bases from V and 7 bases from J, with 6 bases between. The germline CDR1 and CDR2 sequences are SGHVS and FNYEAQ. CDR3 length: 10 residues. The CDR3 protein is CASSQQEQYF. The DNA for the CDR3 is TGTGCCAGCAGCCAACAGGAGCAGTACTTC.

This clone turned up a few times. The J gene is TRBJ1-4, the V gene TRBV27, with D possibly being TRBD1 (6 bases). From germline, CDR1 is MNHEY and CDR2 SMNVEV (reference sequence). CDR3 length equals 14 residues. V was clipped by 1 base and J by 8 bases, with 11 bases between them. Here the CDR3 reads CASSLLGAREKLFF. The CDR3 nucleotides are TGTGCCAGCAGTTTATTGGGGGCTCGGGAAAAACTGTTTTTT.

This clone was counted only a few times. The chain recombines TRBV15 with TRBJ1-4, with 8 bases aligning to TRBD1. The CDR3 covers 14 residues. Germline V gene sequence: CDR1 LNHNV, CDR2 YYDKDF (reference sequence). Germline trimming cut 3 bases from V and 8 bases from J; bases unmatched to any gene: 5. For the CDR3, the DNA is TGTGCCACCAGCAGGACAGGGGTTGGCGAAAAACTGTTTTTT. Its translation: CATSRTGVGEKLFF.

The CDR3 is CASSFDREAAFF. The CDR3, as DNA: TGTGCCAGCAGCTTCGACAGGGAGGCCGCTTTCTTT. The chain links TRBV7-9 to TRBJ1-1, with 7 bases aligning to TRBD1. The CDR3 is 12 residues long. CDR1 is SEHNR and CDR2 is FQNEAQ in the germline V gene (reference sequence). The V segment lost 3 bases and the J segment 11 bases; nucleotides outside the gene matches: 6.